This T cell receptor beta chain was captured by sequencing in a study of identical twins. Points from the study as a whole: Compared with unrelated sharing, twin-shared out-of-frame alpha sequences had more low-probability sequences. There were fewer insertions in abundant cord blood beta clonotypes, but memory repertoires showed no such pattern.

Germline loops: CDR1 SEHNR, CDR2 FQNEAQ (reference sequence). The CDR3 contains 12 residues. The V gene lost 1 base and the J gene lost 8 bases, with 5 bases spanning the gap. The authors used template switching to add a universal primer site and gave cDNA unique molecular identifiers. TCRdb re-called the 5' RACE reads with MiXCR, one entry per CDR3 protein. The sample holds 200,000 to 250,000 distinct CDR3 sequences, 5.5% to 7.5% seen once. This clonotype ranks as medium-sized. The antigen is unknown. Healthy Caucasians, and only they, were the donors. The data were also submitted as part of a second study, on T cells expressing NK-cell markers.

Sequencing was carried out using CD8+ T cells sorted from blood. The TCR originated in a woman aged 18-30 years in good health. The genes are TRBV7-9 and TRBJ1-4, with D hard to call. The CDR3 loop reads CASSLGIEKLFF. In DNA form, the CDR3 reads TGTGCCAGCAGCTTAGGGATAGAAAAACTGTTTTTT.